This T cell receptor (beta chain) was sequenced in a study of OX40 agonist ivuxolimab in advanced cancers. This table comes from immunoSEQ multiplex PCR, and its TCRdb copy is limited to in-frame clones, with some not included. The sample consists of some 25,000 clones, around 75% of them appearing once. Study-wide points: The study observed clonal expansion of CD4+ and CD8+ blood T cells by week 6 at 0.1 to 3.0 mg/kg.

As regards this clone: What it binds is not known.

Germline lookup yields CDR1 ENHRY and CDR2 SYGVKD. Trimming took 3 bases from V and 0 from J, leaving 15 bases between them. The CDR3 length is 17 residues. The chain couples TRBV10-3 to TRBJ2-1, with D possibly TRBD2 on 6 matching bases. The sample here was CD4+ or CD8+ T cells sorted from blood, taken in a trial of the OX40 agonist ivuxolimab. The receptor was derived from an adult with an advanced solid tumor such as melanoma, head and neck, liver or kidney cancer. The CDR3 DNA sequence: TGTGCCATCAGTGAATTTTGGAGGGGCGACTCCTACAATGAGCAGTTCTTC. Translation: CAISEFWRGDSYNEQFF.